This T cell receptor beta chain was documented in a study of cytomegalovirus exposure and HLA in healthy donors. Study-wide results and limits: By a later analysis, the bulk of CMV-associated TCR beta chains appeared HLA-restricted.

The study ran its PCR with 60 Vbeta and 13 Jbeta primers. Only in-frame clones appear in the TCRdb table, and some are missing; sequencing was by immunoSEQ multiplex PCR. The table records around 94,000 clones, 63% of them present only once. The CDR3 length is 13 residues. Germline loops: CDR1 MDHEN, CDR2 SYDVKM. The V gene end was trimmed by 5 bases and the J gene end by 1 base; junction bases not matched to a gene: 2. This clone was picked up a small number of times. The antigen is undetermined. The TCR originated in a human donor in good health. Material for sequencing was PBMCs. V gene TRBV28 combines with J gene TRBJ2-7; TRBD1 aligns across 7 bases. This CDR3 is CASSQTGSYEQYF. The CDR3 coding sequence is TGTGCCAGCAGTCAGACAGGGTCCTACGAGCAGTACTTC. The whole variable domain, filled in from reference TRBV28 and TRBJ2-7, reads DVKVTQSSRYLVKRTGEKVFLECVQDMDHENMFWYRQDPGLGLRLIYFSYDVKMKEKGDIPEGYSVSREKKERFSLILESASTNQTSMYLCASSQTGSYEQYFGPGTRLTVT.